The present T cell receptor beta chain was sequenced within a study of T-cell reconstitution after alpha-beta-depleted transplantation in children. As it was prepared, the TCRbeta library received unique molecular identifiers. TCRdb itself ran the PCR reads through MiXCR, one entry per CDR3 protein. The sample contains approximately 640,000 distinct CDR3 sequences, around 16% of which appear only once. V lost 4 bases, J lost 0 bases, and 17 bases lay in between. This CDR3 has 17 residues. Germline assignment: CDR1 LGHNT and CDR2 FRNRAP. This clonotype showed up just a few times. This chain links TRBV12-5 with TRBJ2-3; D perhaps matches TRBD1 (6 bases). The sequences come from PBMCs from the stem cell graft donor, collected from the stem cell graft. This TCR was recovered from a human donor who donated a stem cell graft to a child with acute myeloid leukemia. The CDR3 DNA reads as TGTGCTAGTGGTTCTCTCCCGGGACACCCTAGCACAGATACGCAGTATTTT. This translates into CASGSLPGHPSTDTQYF.